These 18 T cell receptor beta chains came from one sample sequenced in a study of cytomegalovirus exposure and HLA in healthy donors. TCRdb's table, derived via immunoSEQ multiplex PCR, lists solely in-frame clones and lacks some. The sample holds 180,000 or so clones, approximately 86% seen once. The sample consisted of PBMCs. These TCRs come from a man between 18 and 29 years old in good health and CMV-seropositive.

This clone appeared a single time. The chain employs TRBV18 and TRBJ1-1; TRBD1 agrees at 8 bases. Trimming removed 4 bases from V and 0 bases from J; junction bases left unmatched: 4. The CDR3 covers 15 residues. Germline values: CDR1 KGHSH, CDR2 LQKENI. CDR3 region: CASSRTTGVNTEAFF. The CDR3 DNA follows: TGTGCCAGCTCACGAACGACAGGGGTGAACACTGAAGCTTTCTTT.

This clone has only a few counts. The V gene is TRBV19, the J gene TRBJ1-5, with TRBD1 identical over 8 bases. With 2 bases clipped from V and 5 bases from J, the junction kept 5 bases outside the gene matches. The CDR3 totals 15 residues. In germline, CDR1 is LNHDA, CDR2 SQIVND (reference sequence). CDR3: CASSIRTGPDQPQHF. The CDR3 DNA reads TGTGCCAGTAGTATACGGACAGGGCCCGATCAGCCCCAGCATTTT.

CDR3: CASSPGLLTGNEQFF. CDR3 sequence (DNA): TGCGCCAGCAGCCCGGGACTGCTAACGGGTAATGAGCAGTTCTTC. The chain couples TRBV4-1 to TRBJ2-1, with D possibly matching TRBD2 (6 bases). V lost 4 bases, J lost 7 bases, and 17 bases lay in between. There are 15 residues in the CDR3. Germline V gives CDR1 MGHRA, CDR2 YSYEKL.

This clone is a singleton in its sample. This chain links TRBV7-9 with TRBJ1-4; 7 positions agree with TRBD1. The germline gives CDR1 SEHNR, CDR2 FQNEAQ (reference sequence). The CDR3 totals 15 residues. V shed 2 bases, J shed 7 bases, and the junction held 7 bases outside the gene matches. For the CDR3, the DNA is TGTGCCAGCAGCTTAAGTTCAGGGGGATCTGAAAAACTGTTTTTT. Encoded protein: CASSLSSGGSEKLFF.

This clone was observed once. The chain has TRBV5-6 and TRBJ2-7, with a possible D match to TRBD1 (6 bases). The ends were cut back, 7 bases at V and 1 base at J, with 12 bases in the middle. The CDR3 runs 13 residues. Germline CDR1 SGHDT, CDR2 YYEEEE. This chain's CDR3 is CASGPGVSYEQYF. The CDR3 DNA follows: TGTGCCAGCGGCCCAGGGGTGTCCTACGAGCAGTACTTC.

This chain uses TRBV10-3 with TRBJ2-1, with 9 bases identical to TRBD1. The J segment lost 3 bases and the V segment lost 6 bases, leaving 24 bases of the junction unmatched. Germline V gene lookup returns CDR1 ENHRY and CDR2 SYGVKD. This CDR3 comprises 21 residues. Here the CDR3 reads CAIRNQTGGLTSARLYNEQFF. The CDR3 DNA is TGTGCCATCAGAAACCAGACAGGGGGGTTGACTAGTGCCAGGCTCTACAATGAGCAGTTCTTC.

This chain uses TRBV7-3 with TRBJ2-6; maybe TRBD2 (5 bases). V dropped 6 bases and J dropped 4 bases, with 7 bases sitting between them. Germline lookup yields CDR1 SGHTA and CDR2 FQGTGA. The CDR3 totals 13 residues. The CDR3 protein is CASRLAGANVLTF. In DNA form, the CDR3 reads TGTGCCAGCAGATTAGCGGGGGCCAACGTCCTGACTTTC.

The V gene is TRBV1, the J gene TRBJ2-7; the table's D call, TRBD2, has no DNA check behind it. TRBV1 is a pseudogene. This CDR3 region has 12 residues. Written as DNA, the CDR3 is TGCACCTACGCATTAGTGTCCTACGAGCAGTACTTC. Translation: CTYALVSYEQYF.

V gene TRBV30 combines with J gene TRBJ1-2; 7 nucleotides match TRBD1. The CDR3 runs 12 residues. Unmatched junction bases numbered 6, after V lost 4 bases and J lost 7 bases. Germline-derived CDR1 and CDR2 are GTSNPN and SVGIG (reference sequence). CDR3 amino acids: CAWITGVGGYTF. DNA of the CDR3: TGTGCCTGGATCACAGGGGTGGGTGGCTACACCTTC.

This clone has more than one count but fewer than ten. J is TRBJ1-2 and V is TRBV27; perhaps TRBD1 as D (6 bases). The V gene lost 6 bases and the J gene lost 4 bases, with 12 bases spanning the gap. Germline V gene data show CDR1 as MNHEY and CDR2 as SMNVEV (reference sequence). The CDR3 runs 13 residues. CDR3 in amino acids: CASRPMGAYGYTF. The CDR3 DNA sequence: TGTGCCAGCAGACCGATGGGGGCCTATGGCTACACCTTC.

A remark on this clone: The sample carries other DNA sequences with the same CDR3. The chain carries TRBV28 and TRBJ1-5; D is unresolved. Germline CDR1 reads MDHEN; CDR2 reads SYDVKM. CDR3 size: 12 residues. V gave up 2 bases and J gave up 7 bases, with 6 bases separating them. CDR3: CASSLRGQPQHF. In DNA, the CDR3 is TGTGCCAGCAGTTTACGGGGACAGCCCCAGCATTTT.

The genes are TRBV7-3 and TRBJ1-1; 8 bases line up with TRBD1. V trimming: 5 bases; J trimming: 4 bases; junction bases outside the gene matches: 9. The CDR3 loop spans 15 amino acids. Germline V gene lookup returns CDR1 SGHTA and CDR2 FQGTGA. CDR3 residues: CASSPKPDRATEAFF. The CDR3 region has the DNA TGTGCCAGCAGCCCAAAACCGGACAGGGCCACTGAAGCTTTCTTT.

The chain is built from TRBV5-6 and TRBJ2-1; D ambiguous. This CDR3 has 15 residues. CDR1 and CDR2 from the germline V gene are SGHDT and YYEEEE. Trimming took 6 bases from V and 0 from J, leaving 13 bases between them. The CDR3 here is CASTPTESSYNEQFF. CDR3 DNA sequence: TGTGCCAGCACCCCCACGGAGAGCTCCTACAATGAGCAGTTCTTC.

V gene TRBV6-4 combines with J gene TRBJ1-6; D unresolved. The CDR3 is 14 residues long. V gave up 5 bases and J gave up 7 bases, with 12 bases separating them. The V gene's germline CDR1 is MRHNA and CDR2 SNTAGT. CDR3 sequence (DNA): TGTGCCAGCAGTAGAGACGAGGAAAATTCACCCCTCCACTTT. It encodes CASSRDEENSPLHF.

This clone occurred once. Here the CDR3 DNA reads TGCGCCAGCAGCCAAGTTCGGGACAGGGGGAATGAAAAACTGTTTTTT. This encodes CASSQVRDRGNEKLFF. V is TRBV4-3 and J is TRBJ1-4; 11 positions match TRBD1. Trimming cost V 1 base and J 5 bases; bases outside gene matches: 3. This CDR3 has 16 amino acids. Germline CDR1 is LGHNA and CDR2 is YSLEER.

The chain recombines TRBV7-2 with TRBJ1-2, with D maybe TRBD1 (6 bases). The CDR3 covers 16 residues. The V and J ends lost 2 bases and 1 base respectively, with 14 bases between them. Germline loops: CDR1 SGHTA, CDR2 FQGNSA. The CDR3 DNA reads TGTGCCAGCAGCTTATATGGTACAGGGATTAACTATGGCTACACCTTC. Amino acids: CASSLYGTGINYGYTF. The full variable domain, in which reference TRBV7-2 and TRBJ1-2 provide the parts outside the CDR3, is GAGVSQSPSNKVTEKGKDVELRCDPISGHTALYWYRQSLGQGLEFLIYFQGNSAPDKSGLPSDRFSAERTGGSVSTLTIQRTQQEDSAVYLCASSLYGTGINYGYTFGSGTRLTVV.

V is TRBV6-6 and J is TRBJ2-7; D gene uncertain. Deletions cut 6 bases from V and 3 bases from J, with 6 bases between. Per the germline V gene, CDR1 is MNHNY and CDR2 is SVGAGI (reference sequence). The CDR3 is 11 residues long. The CDR3 reads CASSPNYEQYF. The CDR3 coding sequence is TGTGCCAGCAGCCCAAACTACGAGCAGTACTTC.

The chain couples TRBV9 to TRBJ2-6; perhaps TRBD1 as D (5 bases). Germline CDR1 is SGDLS and CDR2 is YYNGEE. Trimming left V 4 bases short and J 2 bases short, with 16 bases between. The CDR3 length is 17 residues. CDR3 sequence: CASSRSTPRAGANVLTF. CDR3 coding DNA: TGTGCCAGCAGCCGATCGACCCCCAGGGCTGGGGCCAACGTCCTGACTTTC.